The 8 T cell receptor beta chains listed next were all sequenced from one sample in a study of control samples from healthy donors and cancer patients. Some clones are missing from TCRdb's copy, which holds only in-frame ones; the method was immunoSEQ multiplex PCR. The repertoire has some 130,000 clones, 92% of them found once; the top ten carry 2% to 2.5%. The specimen sequenced was blood. All receptors derive from a woman aged 45-65 years in good health.

V usage is TRBV19 and J usage is TRBJ2-1; 7 bases align to TRBD1. The V segment lost 2 bases and the J segment 9 bases; nucleotides outside the gene matches: 7. CDR3 length: 14 residues. Germline V lookup: CDR1 LNHDA, CDR2 SQIVND (reference sequence). CDR3 nucleotides: TGTGCCAGTAGTATACACAGGGGATGGGGTGAGCAGTTCTTC. Its protein product is CASSIHRGWGEQFF.

The rearrangement joins TRBV19 to TRBJ1-2; D call uncertain. V lost 10 bases to trimming and J lost 8 bases, with 26 bases between them. The V gene's germline CDR1 is LNHDA and CDR2 SQIVND (reference sequence). The CDR3 has 15 residues. CDR3 nucleotide sequence: TGTGCCACCGACTACCCGGACGGAGTCGATCGAGGCTACACCTTC. Amino acid sequence: CATDYPDGVDRGYTF.

The chain links TRBV25-1 to TRBJ1-4, with D possibly TRBD1 on 6 matching bases. The germline V gene encodes CDR1 MGHDK and CDR2 SYGVNS. The ends were cut back, 4 bases at V and 7 bases at J, with 16 bases in the middle. The CDR3 contains 15 residues. As DNA, the CDR3 is TGTGCCAGCAGTGCCTTTGGGGGACAAACTGAAAAACTGTTTTTT. It specifies CASSAFGGQTEKLFF.

V usage is TRBV10-3 and J usage is TRBJ1-6; no firm D call. The CDR3 consists of 14 residues. Trimming stripped 6 bases from V and 5 bases from J, with 11 bases between. CDR1 is ENHRY, CDR2 SYGVKD, per germline. Here the CDR3 DNA reads TGTGCCATCAGGCTGGACGGAGATAATTCACCCCTCCACTTT. Translating gives CAIRLDGDNSPLHF.

The CDR3 region is CASRRTGGNQPQHF. CDR3 sequence (DNA): TGTGCCAGCAGGAGGACAGGGGGCAATCAGCCCCAGCATTTT. The J gene is TRBJ1-5, the V gene TRBV6-5; TRBD1 agrees at 9 bases. This CDR3 contains 14 residues. CDR1 is MNHEY and CDR2 is SVGAGI in the germline V gene. The V segment lost 6 bases and the J segment 2 bases; nucleotides outside the gene matches: 2.

The CDR3 sequence: CASNPSMNTEAFF. CDR3 bases: TGTGCCAGTAATCCGAGTATGAACACTGAAGCTTTCTTT. V and J are TRBV19 and TRBJ1-1, with D uncertain. This CDR3 contains 13 residues. Per the germline V gene, CDR1 is LNHDA and CDR2 is SQIVND (reference sequence). Between the trimmed V and J ends, which lost 7 bases and 0 bases, there was a span of 9 bases.

This chain links TRBV6-6 with TRBJ2-5; no firm D call. This CDR3 is built from 13 residues. Trimming stripped 7 bases from V and 4 bases from J, with 13 bases between. In germline, CDR1 is MNHNY, CDR2 SVGAGI (reference sequence). The CDR3 region is CASMRRNGETQYF. The CDR3 nucleotides are TGTGCCAGCATGAGGCGAAACGGAGAGACCCAGTACTTC.

The J gene is TRBJ1-5, the V gene TRBV7-8; D possibly corresponds to TRBD1 (6 bases). Looked up from germline, CDR1 is SGHVS and CDR2 is FQNEAQ. V was shortened by 1 base and J by 6 bases, with 13 bases between the two germline ends. This CDR3 is 15 amino acids long. The CDR3 here is CASSLVQGRAQPQHF. Written as DNA, the CDR3 is TGTGCCAGCAGCTTAGTACAGGGTCGGGCTCAGCCCCAGCATTTT. Full variable domain (rest looked up from reference TRBV7-8 and TRBJ1-5): GAGVSQSPRYKVAKRGQDVALRCDPISGHVSLFWYQQALGQGPEFLTYFQNEAQLDKSGLPSDRFFAERPEGSVSTLKIQRTQQEDSAVYLCASSLVQGRAQPQHFGDGTRLSIL.